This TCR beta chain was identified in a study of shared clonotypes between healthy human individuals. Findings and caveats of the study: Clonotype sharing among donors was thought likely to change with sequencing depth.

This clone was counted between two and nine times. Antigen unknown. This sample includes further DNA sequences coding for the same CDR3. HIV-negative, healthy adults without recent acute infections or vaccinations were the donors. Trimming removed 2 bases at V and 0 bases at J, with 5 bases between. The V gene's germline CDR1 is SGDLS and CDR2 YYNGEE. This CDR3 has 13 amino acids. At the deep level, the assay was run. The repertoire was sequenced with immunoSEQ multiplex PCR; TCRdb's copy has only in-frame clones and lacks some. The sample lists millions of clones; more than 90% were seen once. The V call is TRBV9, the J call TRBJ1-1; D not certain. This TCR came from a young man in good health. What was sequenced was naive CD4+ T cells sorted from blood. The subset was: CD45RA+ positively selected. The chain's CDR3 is CASSVEMNTEAFF. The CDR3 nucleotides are TGTGCCAGCAGCGTGGAGATGAACACTGAAGCTTTCTTT.